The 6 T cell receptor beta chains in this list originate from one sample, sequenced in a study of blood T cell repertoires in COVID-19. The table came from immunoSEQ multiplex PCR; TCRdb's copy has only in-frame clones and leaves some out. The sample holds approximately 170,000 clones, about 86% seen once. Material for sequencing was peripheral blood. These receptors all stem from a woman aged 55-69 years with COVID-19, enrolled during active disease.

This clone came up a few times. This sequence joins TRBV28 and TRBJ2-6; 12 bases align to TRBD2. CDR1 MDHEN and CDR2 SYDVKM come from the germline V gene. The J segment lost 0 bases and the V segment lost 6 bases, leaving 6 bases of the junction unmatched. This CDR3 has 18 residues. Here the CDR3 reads CASSPGLAGRSGANVLTF. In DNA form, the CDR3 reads TGTGCCAGCAGCCCGGGACTAGCGGGTCGCTCTGGGGCCAACGTCCTGACTTTC.

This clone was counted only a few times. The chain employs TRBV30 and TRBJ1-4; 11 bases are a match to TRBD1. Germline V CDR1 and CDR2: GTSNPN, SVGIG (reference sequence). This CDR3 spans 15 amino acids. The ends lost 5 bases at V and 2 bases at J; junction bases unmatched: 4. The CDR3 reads CAWGQGAQTNEKLFF. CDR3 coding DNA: TGTGCCTGGGGACAGGGGGCGCAGACTAATGAAAAACTGTTTTTT.

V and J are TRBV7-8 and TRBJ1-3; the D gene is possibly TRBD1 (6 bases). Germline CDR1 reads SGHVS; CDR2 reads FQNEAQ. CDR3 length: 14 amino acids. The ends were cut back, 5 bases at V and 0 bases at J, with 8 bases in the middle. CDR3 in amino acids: CASSVQGSGNTIYF. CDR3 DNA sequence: TGTGCCAGCAGCGTACAGGGCTCTGGAAACACCATATATTTT.

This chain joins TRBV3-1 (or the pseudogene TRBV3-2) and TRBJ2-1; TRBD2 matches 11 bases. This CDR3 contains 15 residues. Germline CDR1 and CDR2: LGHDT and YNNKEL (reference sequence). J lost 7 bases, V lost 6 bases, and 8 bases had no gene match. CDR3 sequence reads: CASSYRLAGLNEQFF. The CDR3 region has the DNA TGTGCCAGCAGTTACCGACTAGCGGGGTTAAATGAGCAGTTCTTC.

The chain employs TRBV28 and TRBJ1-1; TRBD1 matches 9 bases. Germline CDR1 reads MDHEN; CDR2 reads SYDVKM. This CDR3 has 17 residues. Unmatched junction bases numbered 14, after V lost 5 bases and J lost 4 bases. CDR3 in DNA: TGTGCCAGCAGTCCCAGGGGACAGGGAATGAGAGGCACTGAAGCTTTCTTT. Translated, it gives CASSPRGQGMRGTEAFF.

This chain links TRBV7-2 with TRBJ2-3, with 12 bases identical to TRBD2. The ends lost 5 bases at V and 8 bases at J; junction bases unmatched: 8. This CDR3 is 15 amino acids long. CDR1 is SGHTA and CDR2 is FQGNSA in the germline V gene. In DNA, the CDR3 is TGTGCCAGCAGCATAGGACTAGCGGGACAAGGTACGCAGTATTTT. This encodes CASSIGLAGQGTQYF.